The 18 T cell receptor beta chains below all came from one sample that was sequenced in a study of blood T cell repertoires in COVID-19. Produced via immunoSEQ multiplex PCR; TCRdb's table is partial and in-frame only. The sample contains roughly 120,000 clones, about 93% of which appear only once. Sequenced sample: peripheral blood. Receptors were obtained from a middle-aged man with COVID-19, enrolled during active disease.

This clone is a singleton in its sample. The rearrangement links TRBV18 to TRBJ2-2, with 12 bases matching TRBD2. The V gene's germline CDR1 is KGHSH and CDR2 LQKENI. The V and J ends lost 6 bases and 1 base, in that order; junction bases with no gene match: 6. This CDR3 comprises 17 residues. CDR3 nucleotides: TGTGCCAGCTCCCCTACTAGCGGGAGGATGAACACCGGGGAGCTGTTTTTT. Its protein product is CASSPTSGRMNTGELFF. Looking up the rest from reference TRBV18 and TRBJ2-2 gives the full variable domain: NAGVMQNPRHLVRRRGQEARLRCSPMKGHSHVYWYRQLPEEGLKFMVYLQKENIIDESGMPKERFSAEFPKEGPSILRIQQVVRGDSAAYFCASSPTSGRMNTGELFFGEGSRLTVL.

The CDR3 DNA is TGCAGTGCTGGGAGCGATCAGCCCCAGCATTTT. Amino acid sequence: CSAGSDQPQHF. The chain uses TRBV20-1 and TRBJ1-5; D is unclear. Per germline, CDR1 DFQATT and CDR2 SNEGSKA (reference sequence). The V and J ends lost 5 bases and 5 bases respectively, with 7 bases between them. The CDR3 covers 11 residues.

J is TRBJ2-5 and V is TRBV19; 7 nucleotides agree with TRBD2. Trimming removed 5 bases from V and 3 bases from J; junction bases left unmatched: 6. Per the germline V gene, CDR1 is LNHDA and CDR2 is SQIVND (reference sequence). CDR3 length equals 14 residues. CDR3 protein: CASSHIAGEETQYF. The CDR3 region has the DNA TGTGCCAGTAGTCACATTGCGGGGGAAGAGACCCAGTACTTC. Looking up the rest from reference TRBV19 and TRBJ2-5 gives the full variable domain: DGGITQSPKYLFRKEGQNVTLSCEQNLNHDAMYWYRQDPGQGLRLIYYSQIVNDFQKGDIAEGYSVSREKKESFPLTVTSAQKNPTAFYLCASSHIAGEETQYFGPGTRLLVL.

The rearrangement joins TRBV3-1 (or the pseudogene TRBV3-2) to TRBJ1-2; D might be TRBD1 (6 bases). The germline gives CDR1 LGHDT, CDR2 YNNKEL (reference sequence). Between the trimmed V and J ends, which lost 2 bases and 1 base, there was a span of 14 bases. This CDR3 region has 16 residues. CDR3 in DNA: TGTGCCAGCAGCCAAAAACTGGACAGTCTTAACTATGGCTACACCTTC. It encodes CASSQKLDSLNYGYTF.

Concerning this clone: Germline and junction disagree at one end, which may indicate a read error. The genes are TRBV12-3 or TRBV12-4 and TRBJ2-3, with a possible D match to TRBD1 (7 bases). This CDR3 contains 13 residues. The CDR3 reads CASTYGGTDTQYF. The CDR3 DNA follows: TGTGCCAGCACCTATGGGGGGACAGACACGCAGTATTTT.

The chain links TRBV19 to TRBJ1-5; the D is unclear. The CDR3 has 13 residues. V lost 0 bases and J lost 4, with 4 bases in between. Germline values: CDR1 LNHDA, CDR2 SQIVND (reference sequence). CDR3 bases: TGTGCCAGTAGTATAGAAGAGAATCAGCCCCAGCATTTT. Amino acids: CASSIEENQPQHF.

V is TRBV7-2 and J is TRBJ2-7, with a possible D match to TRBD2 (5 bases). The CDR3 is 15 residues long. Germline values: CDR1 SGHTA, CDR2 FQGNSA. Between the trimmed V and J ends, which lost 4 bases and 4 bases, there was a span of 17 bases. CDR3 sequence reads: CASSYISQAGYEQYF. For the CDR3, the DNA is TGTGCCAGCAGCTACATTAGCCAGGCGGGTTACGAGCAGTACTTC. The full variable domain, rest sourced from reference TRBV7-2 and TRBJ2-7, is GAGVSQSPSNKVTEKGKDVELRCDPISGHTALYWYRQSLGQGLEFLIYFQGNSAPDKSGLPSDRFSAERTGGSVSTLTIQRTQQEDSAVYLCASSYISQAGYEQYFGPGTRLTVT.

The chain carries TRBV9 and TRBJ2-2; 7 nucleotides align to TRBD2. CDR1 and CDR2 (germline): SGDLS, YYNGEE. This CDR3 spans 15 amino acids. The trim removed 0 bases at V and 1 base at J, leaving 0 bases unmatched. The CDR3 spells CASSVGGGNTGELFF. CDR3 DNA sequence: TGTGCCAGCAGCGTAGGCGGGGGGAACACCGGGGAGCTGTTTTTT.

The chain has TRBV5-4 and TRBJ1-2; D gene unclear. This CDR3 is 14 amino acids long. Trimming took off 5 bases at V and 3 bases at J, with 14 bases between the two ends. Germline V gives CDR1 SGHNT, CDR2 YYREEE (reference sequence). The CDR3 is CASSLTREDYGYTF. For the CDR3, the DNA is TGTGCCAGCAGTTTGACCCGAGAGGACTATGGCTACACCTTC.

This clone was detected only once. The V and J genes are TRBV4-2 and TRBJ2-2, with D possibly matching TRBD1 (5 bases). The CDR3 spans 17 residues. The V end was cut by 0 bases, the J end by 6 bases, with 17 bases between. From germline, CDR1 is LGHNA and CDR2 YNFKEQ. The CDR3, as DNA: TGTGCCAGCAGCCAAGAAAGAGGAAGGGGCGCCTCCGGGGAGCTGTTTTTT. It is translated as CASSQERGRGASGELFF.

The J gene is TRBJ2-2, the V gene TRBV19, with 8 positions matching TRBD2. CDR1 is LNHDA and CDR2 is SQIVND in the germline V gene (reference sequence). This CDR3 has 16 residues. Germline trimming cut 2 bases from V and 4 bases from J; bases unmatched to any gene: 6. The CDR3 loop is CASSISLAGFTGELFF. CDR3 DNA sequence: TGTGCCAGTAGTATATCTCTAGCGGGCTTCACCGGGGAGCTGTTTTTT.

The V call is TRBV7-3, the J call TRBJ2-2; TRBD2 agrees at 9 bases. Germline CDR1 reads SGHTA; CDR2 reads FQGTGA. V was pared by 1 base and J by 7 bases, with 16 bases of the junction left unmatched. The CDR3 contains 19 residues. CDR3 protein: CASSLMPRFAGGDGGELFF. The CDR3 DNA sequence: TGTGCCAGCAGCTTAATGCCCCGATTCGCGGGAGGGGATGGCGGGGAGCTGTTTTTT.

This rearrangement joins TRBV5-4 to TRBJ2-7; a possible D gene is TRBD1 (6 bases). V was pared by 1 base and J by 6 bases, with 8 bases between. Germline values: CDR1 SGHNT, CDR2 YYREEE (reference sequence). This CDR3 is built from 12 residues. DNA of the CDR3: TGTGCCAGCAGCTTGCGAGGGGGCGAGCAGTACGTC. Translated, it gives CASSLRGGEQYV.

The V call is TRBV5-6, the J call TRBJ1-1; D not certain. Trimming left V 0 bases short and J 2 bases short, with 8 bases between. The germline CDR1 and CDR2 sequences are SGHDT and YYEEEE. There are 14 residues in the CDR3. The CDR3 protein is CASSLAGINTEAFF. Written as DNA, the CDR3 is TGTGCCAGCAGCTTGGCGGGGATAAACACTGAAGCTTTCTTT.

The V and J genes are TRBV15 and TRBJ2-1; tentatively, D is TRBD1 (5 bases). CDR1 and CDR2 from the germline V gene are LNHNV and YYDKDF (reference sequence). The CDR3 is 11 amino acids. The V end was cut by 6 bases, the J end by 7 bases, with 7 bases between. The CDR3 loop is CATRQGNEQFF. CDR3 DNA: TGTGCCACCAGGCAGGGAAATGAGCAGTTCTTC.

The CDR3 nucleotides read TGCGCCAGCAGCGGGCCCGGGACAGGGGTAAGGGGGGAGCAGTTCTTC. Its protein product is CASSGPGTGVRGEQFF. This rearrangement joins TRBV4-1 to TRBJ2-1, with 10 bases fitting TRBD1. Germline CDR1 reads MGHRA; CDR2 reads YSYEKL. This CDR3 has 16 residues. V lost 5 bases, J lost 10 bases, and 14 bases stayed unmatched.

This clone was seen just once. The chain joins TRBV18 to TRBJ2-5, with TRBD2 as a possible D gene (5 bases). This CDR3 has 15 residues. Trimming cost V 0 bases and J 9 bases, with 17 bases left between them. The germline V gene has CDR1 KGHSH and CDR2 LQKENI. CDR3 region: CASSPPRTDSGAQYF. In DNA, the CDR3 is TGTGCCAGCTCACCACCAAGGACTGACTCTGGGGCCCAGTACTTC. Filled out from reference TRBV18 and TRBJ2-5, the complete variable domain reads NAGVMQNPRHLVRRRGQEARLRCSPMKGHSHVYWYRQLPEEGLKFMVYLQKENIIDESGMPKERFSAEFPKEGPSILRIQQVVRGDSAAYFCASSPPRTDSGAQYFGPGTRLLVL.

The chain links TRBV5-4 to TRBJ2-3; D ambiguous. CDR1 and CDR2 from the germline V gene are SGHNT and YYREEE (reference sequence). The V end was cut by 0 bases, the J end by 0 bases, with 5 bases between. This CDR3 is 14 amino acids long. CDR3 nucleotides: TGTGCCAGCAGCTTGGCCCGTAGCACAGATACGCAGTATTTT. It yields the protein CASSLARSTDTQYF.